This T cell receptor beta chain derives from a study of patients and donors after allogeneic stem cell transplantation. Using its own MiXCR run on the RT-PCR reads, TCRdb lists one record per CDR3 protein. Among some 880,000 distinct CDR3 sequences listed, about a sixth were seen once. The germline CDR1 and CDR2 sequences are SGHDT and YYEEEE. The CDR3 is 15 residues long. The ends lost 2 bases at V and 5 bases at J; junction bases unmatched: 8. The chain joins TRBV5-6 to TRBJ1-2; 8 bases are a match to TRBD1. The clonotype was recovered from a human donor who was either an allogeneic HSCT recipient or a stem cell or donor lymphocyte infusion donor (not recorded which). It is not recorded whose cells these are; they may come from a transplant donor. The source material was blood, either unsorted or a sorted T cell fraction (not recorded which). CDR3 protein: CASSFSDREIYGYTF. The CDR3 region has the DNA TGTGCCAGCAGCTTCTCGGACAGGGAAATATATGGCTACACCTTC.